Detailed here is one T cell receptor beta chain. Using immunoSEQ multiplex PCR, the repertoire was profiled, and TCRdb retains in-frame clones only, with some absent. Among tens of thousands of clones listed, roughly 93% were seen once. These data are taken from a study of T cells in tuberculosis. Study details: T cells were selected with CD1B tetramers loaded with glucose monomycolate.

After thawing and overnight rest, PBMC were stained with GMM-loaded CD1B tetramer, viability dye and anti-CD3 for sorting. C32 glucose monomycolate from Rhodococcus equi was loaded onto the CD1B tetramers. The sample comprised CD1b-GMM tetramer-negative cells sorted from PBMCs. The sequence derives from an adult woman with latent tuberculosis.

The DNA of the CDR3 is TGTGCCAGCAGCTTTTCTTTCGGCGGAGGTAATTCACCCCTCCACTTT. Its translation is CASSFSFGGGNSPLHF. This chain uses TRBV7-2 with TRBJ1-6; unclear D gene. Germline V lookup: CDR1 SGHTA, CDR2 FQGNSA. This CDR3 contains 16 residues. V was cut by 3 bases and J by 6 bases, with 15 bases left in between.